This T cell receptor beta chain originates from a study of response to subunit inactivated influenza vaccine. General study results and limits: Every seasonal influenza vaccination brings in few new T cells, the authors suggested.

Details on this clonotype: As yet, its antigen is unknown.

The CDR3 is 14 residues long. The V gene lost 5 bases and the J gene lost 0 bases, with 10 bases spanning the gap. Using its own MiXCR run on the RT-PCR reads, TCRdb lists one record per CDR3 protein. The sample consists of about 580,000 distinct CDR3 sequences, 12% to 15% of them appearing once. Sequencing was performed on PBMCs from blood, taken approximately 13 days after vaccination. The rearrangement uses TRBV12-3 or TRBV12-4 and TRBJ1-2, with D tentatively TRBD1 (5 bases). The clonotype originates from a man aged 50 or older who received an inactivated influenza vaccine. The CDR3 protein is CASSQTVSNYGYTF. The CDR3 DNA reads TGTGCCAGCAGTCAGACAGTCTCTAACTATGGCTACACCTTC.